This section outlines one T cell receptor (beta chain) sequence together with its context. The record originates from a study of blood T cell repertoires in COVID-19. Across the whole study: The analysed material was cDNA or gDNA that came from T cells, B-cell-depleted T cells, or PBMCs.

Methods used by the authors: Amplified reference gene primers provided the basis for estimating nucleated cell counts. Clones were read by immunoSEQ multiplex PCR, and TCRdb kept only the in-frame ones, dropping some. V and J calls plus clone size are reproduced from that table; the DNA served to infer D and trimming. The table includes some 150,000 clones, 80% to 90% detected once. Losses at the gene ends were 7 bases for V and 6 bases for J; bases not matched to a gene: 8. The CDR3 covers 14 residues. From germline, CDR1 is MDHEN and CDR2 SYDVKM. The specimen was peripheral blood. This sequence joins TRBV28 and TRBJ1-5; 8 bases align to TRBD1. This TCR derives from a woman aged 55 to 70 with active COVID-19. CDR3 sequence: CASILGQGGQPQHF. In DNA, the CDR3 is TGTGCCAGCATCCTCGGACAGGGCGGTCAGCCCCAGCATTTT.